These T cell receptor beta chains were read from a single sample in a study of Ad26.COV2.S vaccination and SARS-CoV-2 variants. Data came from immunoSEQ multiplex PCR; TCRdb stores just in-frame clones and leaves some out. The sample comprises some 350,000 clones, 70% to 90% of which are singletons, and 3% to 4% rests with the top ten. Sample: peripheral blood, taken in a trial of Ad26.COV2.S vaccine versus placebo. The receptors were gathered from a person aged 18-60 years who received the Ad26.COV2.S COVID-19 vaccine or a placebo. The CDR3 runs from the conserved cysteine through the conserved F or W. Each record gives: CDR3 protein, CDR3 DNA, J gene, V gene, D gene, clone size. The D gene is left open where the match is weak. Rows give clone size only sometimes, using once, few, many, or a class for an expanded clone.

CDR3: CASSQTTARGAEQYF; DNA: TGCGCCAGCAGCCAAACAACCGCTCGGGGCGCCGAGCAGTACTTC; J: TRBJ2-7; V: TRBV4-1; D: NA; size: NA
CDR3: CASSRGGPGANVLTF; DNA: TGTGCCAGCAGCCGGGGAGGACCGGGGGCCAACGTCCTGACTTTC; J: TRBJ2-6; V: TRBV7-2; D: NA; size: NA
CDR3: CASRNRGPGNTIYF; DNA: TGTGCCAGCAGAAACAGGGGCCCTGGAAACACCATATATTTT; J: TRBJ1-3; V: TRBV6-5; D: TRBD1; size: few
CDR3: CASSPDMLLRPLHF; DNA: TGTGCCAGCAGCCCCGACATGCTTCTGAGGCCCCTCCACTTT; J: TRBJ1-6; V: TRBV7-2; D: NA; size: many
CDR3: CASSQGGAGGPADTQYF; DNA: TGTGCCAGCAGCCAAGGAGGTGCGGGAGGGCCGGCAGATACGCAGTATTTT; J: TRBJ2-3; V: TRBV3-1/TRBV3-2; D: TRBD2; size: NA
CDR3: CLAGASYEQYF; DNA: TGTCTAGCGGGAGCCTCCTACGAGCAGTACTTC; J: TRBJ2-7; V: TRBV20-1; D: TRBD2; size: NA
CDR3: CASSTFALAINYEQYF; DNA: NA; J: TRBJ2-7; V: TRBV28; D: NA; size: NA
CDR3: CASSDGRPGGAKETQYF; DNA: TGTGCCAGCAGCGATGGACGGCCCGGAGGGGCTAAGGAGACCCAGTACTTC; J: TRBJ2-5; V: TRBV9; D: NA; size: NA
CDR3: CASSVGQIQQNYGYTF; DNA: TGTGCCAGCAGCGTAGGACAGATACAGCAAAACTATGGCTACACCTTC; J: TRBJ1-2; V: TRBV7-9; D: NA; size: NA
CDR3: CASSKGQKNTEAFF; DNA: TGTGCCAGCAGTAAGGGACAGAAGAACACTGAAGCTTTCTTT; J: TRBJ1-1; V: TRBV6-6; D: TRBD1; size: NA
CDR3: CASSLYTDNYGYTF; DNA: TGTGCCAGCAGTCTTTATACCGATAACTATGGCTACACCTTC; J: TRBJ1-2; V: TRBV25-1; D: NA; size: NA
CDR3: CASSESTWSQETQYF; DNA: TGTGCCAGCAGTGAATCAACGTGGAGCCAAGAGACCCAGTACTTC; J: TRBJ2-5; V: TRBV2; D: NA; size: NA
CDR3: CASSPGQLGLHEQYF; DNA: TGTGCCAGCTCTCCCGGGCAGCTGGGCCTCCACGAGCAGTACTTC; J: TRBJ2-7; V: TRBV18; D: NA; size: NA
CDR3: CASSYGLPDQPQHF; DNA: TGTGCCAGCAGTTACGGCCTCCCCGATCAGCCCCAGCATTTT; J: TRBJ1-5; V: TRBV6-6; D: NA; size: NA
CDR3: CATSDWRDTQYF; DNA: TGTGCCACCAGTGACTGGAGGGATACGCAGTATTTT; J: TRBJ2-3; V: TRBV24-1; D: NA; size: NA
CDR3: CATSRYSLDRANQPQHF; DNA: TGTGCCACCAGCAGATACTCCCTGGACAGGGCGAATCAGCCCCAGCATTTT; J: TRBJ1-5; V: TRBV15; D: TRBD1; size: few
CDR3: CASSLAPSQEGELFF; DNA: TGTGCCAGCAGCTTAGCGCCCTCTCAGGAAGGGGAGCTGTTTTTT; J: TRBJ2-2; V: TRBV7-9; D: NA; size: NA
CDR3: CASRGGPDTQYF; DNA: TGCGCCAGCAGGGGGGGCCCAGATACGCAGTATTTT; J: TRBJ2-3; V: TRBV5-1; D: NA; size: NA
CDR3: CASSHGTQNSPLHF; DNA: TGTGCCAGCAGCCATGGGACACAGAATTCACCCCTCCACTTT; J: TRBJ1-6; V: TRBV3-1/TRBV3-2; D: NA; size: NA
CDR3: CASRGTGNQPQHF; DNA: TGTGCCAGCAGGGGGACAGGGAATCAGCCCCAGCATTTT; J: TRBJ1-5; V: TRBV6-5; D: TRBD1; size: NA
CDR3: CSVDLRGRGRYEQYF; DNA: TGCAGCGTTGATCTGAGGGGCAGGGGCAGATACGAGCAGTACTTC; J: TRBJ2-7; V: TRBV29-1; D: NA; size: NA